This TCR beta chain was sequenced in a study of OX40 agonist ivuxolimab in advanced cancers. Study-level information: Dose-escalation patients were diagnosed with hepatocellular carcinoma, melanoma, renal cell cancer or head and neck cancer.

Blood was sampled at baseline, cycle 4 day 1, and cycle 7 day 1. Worth noting for this clone: Its cognate antigen is unknown.

In germline, CDR1 is LGHNT, CDR2 FRNRAP. The CDR3 has 15 amino acids. V shed 4 bases, J shed 11 bases, and the junction held 16 bases outside the gene matches. Regarding the study as a whole: The CD4+ and CD8+ T cells in the blood had expanded clonally by week 6 at 0.1 to 3.0 mg/kg. Normalized T-cell clonal expansion was also low in some nonresponders.

Clones were sequenced by immunoSEQ multiplex PCR, and TCRdb holds only the in-frame ones, with some missing. Among 66,000 or so clones listed, 80% to 85% were seen once. J is TRBJ1-1 and V is TRBV12-5, with TRBD1 matching over 7 bases. The sequencing used CD4+ or CD8+ T cells sorted from blood, collected in a trial of the OX40 agonist ivuxolimab. This sequence originates from an adult with an advanced solid tumor such as melanoma, head and neck, liver or kidney cancer. The CDR3 sequence: CASGWGGTDPTGAFF. The CDR3 DNA is TGTGCTAGTGGTTGGGGGGGGACAGATCCCACTGGGGCTTTCTTT.